Below, 24 T cell receptor beta chains from the same sample are listed, as sequenced in a study of CD8 T cells in ankylosing spondylitis. Each CDR3 protein is one row after TCRdb ran MiXCR on the 5' RACE reads. The sample records some 450,000 distinct CDR3 sequences, 17% being singletons. Their target antigens are unknown. Notes on the study in general: Blood of patients with ankylosing spondylitis appeared to be characterized by a TCR beta motif of eight highly homologous variants.

The sequencing sample was made of blood, either unsorted or a sorted T cell fraction (not recorded which). Source of these receptors: a male donor with ankylosing spondylitis.

V usage is TRBV6-1 and J usage is TRBJ2-3, with no clear D. The CDR3 spans 16 residues. The germline V and J ends were trimmed by 6 bases and 4 bases, with 20 bases remaining between them. From germline, CDR1 is MNHNS and CDR2 SASEGT. CDR3 DNA: TGTGCCAGCAGGCCCATGGGCCTCGGCGGCGCAGATACGCAGTATTTT. Translating it yields CASRPMGLGGADTQYF.

This clonotype was seen many times. The junction departs from germline at one end; a sequencing error may be responsible. This chain links TRBV12-3 or TRBV12-4 with TRBJ2-2, with D tentatively TRBD2 (6 bases). The CDR3 extends over 13 amino acids. The chain's CDR3 is CASSLEGTGELFF. The CDR3 DNA is TGCGCCAGCAGCTTGGAGGGGACCGGGGAGCTGTTTTTT.

The rearrangement uses TRBV10-3 and TRBJ1-1, with D possibly TRBD1 on 5 matching bases. Trimming took 6 bases from V and 0 from J, leaving 14 bases between them. Germline assignment: CDR1 ENHRY and CDR2 SYGVKD. CDR3 length: 15 residues. This CDR3 is CAIRKDSEMNTEAFF. In nucleotides, the CDR3 is TGTGCCATCAGGAAAGACAGTGAAATGAACACTGAAGCTTTCTTT.

This clonotype has just a few counts. The chain carries TRBV20-1 and TRBJ1-1, with 8 bases identical to TRBD1. The length of the CDR3 is 12 residues. J lost 10 bases, V lost 0 bases, and 4 bases had no gene match. Looked up from germline, CDR1 is DFQATT and CDR2 is SNEGSKA (reference sequence). CDR3 protein: CSARDRQGRAFF. The CDR3 nucleotides read TGCAGTGCTAGAGATCGACAGGGGAGAGCTTTCTTT.

This chain connects TRBV7-9 to TRBJ2-5, with unresolved D. Trimming removed 7 bases at V and 7 bases at J, with 19 bases between. CDR3 length equals 14 residues. From germline, CDR1 is SEHNR and CDR2 FQNEAQ (reference sequence). This CDR3 reads CASNPDSVSATQYF. The CDR3, as DNA: TGTGCCAGCAACCCCGACTCCGTCAGCGCGACCCAGTACTTC.

The J gene is TRBJ2-5, the V gene TRBV6-2 or TRBV6-3, with D possibly called TRBD1 or TRBD2 (6 bases each). Deletions cut 4 bases from V and 4 bases from J, with 16 bases between. Germline-derived CDR1 and CDR2 are MNHEY and SVGEGT. The CDR3 has 15 residues. The CDR3 reads CASSLGSEGGETQYF. CDR3 bases: TGTGCCAGCAGTTTGGGTTCGGAGGGGGGAGAGACCCAGTACTTC.

V gene TRBV12-3 or TRBV12-4 combines with J gene TRBJ1-4, with 7 bases fitting TRBD1. This CDR3 comprises 14 residues. Trimming removed 6 bases from V and 8 bases from J; junction bases left unmatched: 9. The CDR3 sequence: CASRAGGRGEKLFF. The CDR3 nucleotides read TGTGCCAGCAGGGCAGGGGGTCGCGGGGAAAAACTGTTTTTT.

The J gene is TRBJ1-1, the V gene TRBV12-3 or TRBV12-4; 10 bases agree with TRBD1. V gave up 5 bases and J gave up 10 bases; unmatched junction bases: 7. CDR3 length: 13 amino acids. CDR3 residues: CASSATDRGRAFF. The CDR3 region has the DNA TGTGCCAGCAGTGCAACGGACAGGGGGAGAGCTTTCTTT.

The chain has TRBV20-1 and TRBJ1-1; TRBD1 might be the D (6 bases). The CDR3 is 13 amino acids. V lost 4 bases and J 12 bases, leaving 21 bases between the germline ends. Germline V gene data show CDR1 as DFQATT and CDR2 as SNEGSKA (reference sequence). CDR3 sequence reads: CSATSDGGLVSFF. CDR3 bases: TGCAGTGCTACCTCAGACGGGGGGCTTGTATCTTTCTTT.

The chain couples TRBV2 to TRBJ1-6; TRBD1 is a possible D gene (6 bases). The CDR3 sequence is 14 residues long. Trimming left V 5 bases short and J 5 bases short, with 10 bases between. Germline assignment: CDR1 SNHLY and CDR2 FYNNEI. The CDR3 protein is CASSQGHHNSPLHF. CDR3 in DNA: TGTGCCAGCAGTCAGGGACACCATAATTCACCCCTCCACTTT.

The table lists this clonotype with many counts. This rearrangement joins TRBV5-1 to TRBJ2-7; D gene unclear. The germline V gene has CDR1 SGHRS and CDR2 YFSETQ. There are 13 residues in the CDR3. Trimming pared 2 bases from V and 0 bases from J, leaving 6 bases between. The CDR3 DNA sequence: TGCGCCAGCAGCTTTGCGGACTCCTACGAGCAGTACTTC. It encodes CASSFADSYEQYF.

DNA for the CDR3: TGCAGTGCTAGAGATGGAGGGCGGGCCGGGGAGCTGTTTTTT. It is translated as CSARDGGRAGELFF. This rearrangement joins TRBV20-1 to TRBJ2-2; D is possibly TRBD2 (6 bases). The CDR3 covers 14 residues. CDR1 and CDR2 (germline): DFQATT, SNEGSKA (reference sequence). V lost 0 bases and J lost 6, with 11 bases in between.

The V and J genes are TRBV4-2 and TRBJ1-3, with D perhaps TRBD1 (5 bases). V lost 0 bases to trimming and J lost 0 bases, with 12 bases between them. This CDR3 comprises 17 residues. Germline assignment: CDR1 LGHNA and CDR2 YNFKEQ. The CDR3 is CASSQDSGRDSGNTIYF. In DNA, the CDR3 is TGTGCCAGCAGCCAAGATTCCGGCAGGGACTCTGGAAACACCATATATTTT.

This chain links TRBV5-8 with TRBJ2-5; D not resolved. Germline lookup yields CDR1 SGHTS and CDR2 YDEGEE. Trimming removed 4 bases from V and 4 bases from J, with 17 bases in between. CDR3 size: 15 residues. The CDR3 loop reads CASSLDPALGETQYF. The CDR3 bases are TGTGCCAGCAGCCTGGACCCGGCCCTGGGAGAGACCCAGTACTTC. Filled out from reference TRBV5-8 and TRBJ2-5, the complete variable domain reads EAGVTQSPTHLIKTRGQQATLRCSPISGHTSVYWYQQALGLGLQFLLWYDEGEERNRGNFPPRFSGRQFPNYSSELNVNALELEDSALYLCASSLDPALGETQYFGPGTRLLVL.

This clonotype has more than one count but fewer than ten. This chain links TRBV12-3 or TRBV12-4 with TRBJ1-2; 7 bases agree with TRBD1. V shed 5 bases and J 4 bases; nucleotides not matched to a gene: 10. The CDR3 consists of 15 residues. The CDR3 loop is CASSRGRGGTYGYTF. The DNA for the CDR3 is TGTGCCAGCAGTAGGGGACGAGGGGGCACCTATGGCTACACCTTC.

Only a few counts were recorded for this clonotype. The genes are TRBV20-1 and TRBJ2-4; 8 bases match TRBD2. The germline V gene has CDR1 DFQATT and CDR2 SNEGSKA (reference sequence). Losses at the gene ends were 6 bases for V and 1 base for J; bases not matched to a gene: 8. The CDR3 contains 15 residues. In DNA, the CDR3 is TGCAGTGCCCCCGTAGCGGGGCTGGCCAAAAACATTCAGTACTTC. Translating gives CSAPVAGLAKNIQYF.

The V call is TRBV20-1, the J call TRBJ2-1, with 8 bases matching TRBD2. The CDR3 covers 13 residues. The trim removed 1 base at V and 9 bases at J, leaving 5 bases unmatched. Germline V gene sequence: CDR1 DFQATT, CDR2 SNEGSKA (reference sequence). The CDR3 coding sequence is TGCAGTGCTAGAGCGGGAGGGCGGGTTGAGCAGTTCTTC. Translating it yields CSARAGGRVEQFF.

V and J are TRBV9 and TRBJ1-1, with D unresolved. Germline CDR1 and CDR2: SGDLS and YYNGEE. The CDR3 has 14 residues. Trimming pared 4 bases from V and 1 base from J, leaving 11 bases between. CDR3 sequence reads: CASSLWTGNTEAFF. Written as DNA, the CDR3 is TGTGCCAGCAGCCTCTGGACGGGGAACACTGAAGCTTTCTTT. Full variable domain (outside the CDR3, taken from reference TRBV9 and TRBJ1-1): DSGVTQTPKHLITATGQRVTLRCSPRSGDLSVYWYQQSLDQGLQFLIQYYNGEERAKGNILERFSAQQFPDLHSELNLSSLELGDSALYFCASSLWTGNTEAFFGQGTRLTVV.

The chain uses TRBV7-9 and TRBJ2-5; D is unresolved. CDR3 size: 14 residues. V was shortened by 4 bases and J by 1 base, with 10 bases between the two germline ends. Germline-derived CDR1 and CDR2 are SEHNR and FQNEAQ (reference sequence). The CDR3 region is CASSSSIAQETQYF. DNA of the CDR3: TGTGCCAGCAGCTCTTCCATAGCCCAAGAGACCCAGTACTTC.

This clonotype was seen only a few times. The chain carries TRBV5-1 and TRBJ2-2, with D unclear. Germline V gene data show CDR1 as SGHRS and CDR2 as YFSETQ. V was cut by 1 base and J by 5 bases, with 15 bases left in between. The CDR3 consists of 16 residues. CDR3 sequence: CASSLLGNLGTGELFF. The CDR3 bases are TGCGCCAGCAGCTTGCTGGGTAACCTGGGGACCGGGGAGCTGTTTTTT.

CDR3 in amino acids: CASSEPGGVTYEQYF. CDR3 coding DNA: TGTGCCAGCAGTGAACCTGGAGGGGTCACCTACGAGCAGTACTTC. This sequence joins TRBV6-1 and TRBJ2-7, with a tentative D call TRBD2 (6 bases). Germline-derived CDR1 and CDR2 are MNHNS and SASEGT. The ends were cut back, 2 bases at V and 2 bases at J, with 13 bases in the middle. CDR3 length: 15 amino acids.

This chain joins TRBV20-1 and TRBJ1-2; D might be TRBD1 (5 bases). The CDR3 sequence is 11 residues long. Germline loops: CDR1 DFQATT, CDR2 SNEGSKA (reference sequence). Trimming took off 7 bases at V and 8 bases at J, with 14 bases between the two ends. The CDR3 region is CSVGLNTGYTF. The CDR3 nucleotides are TGCAGTGTGGGACTTAATACGGGCTACACCTTC.

This clonotype was found a few times. This chain joins TRBV28 and TRBJ2-5, with TRBD1 matching over 8 bases. Germline values: CDR1 MDHEN, CDR2 SYDVKM. Unmatched junction bases numbered 9, after V lost 6 bases and J lost 3 bases. The CDR3 runs 15 residues. This CDR3 reads CASSTSGQAKETQYF. In DNA form, the CDR3 reads TGTGCCAGCAGCACCTCGGGACAGGCTAAAGAGACCCAGTACTTC. Together with reference TRBV28 and TRBJ2-5, the CDR3 gives the full variable domain: DVKVTQSSRYLVKRTGEKVFLECVQDMDHENMFWYRQDPGLGLRLIYFSYDVKMKEKGDIPEGYSVSREKKERFSLILESASTNQTSMYLCASSTSGQAKETQYFGPGTRLLVL.

This chain joins TRBV20-1 and TRBJ2-3, with 11 bases identical to TRBD2. CDR1 and CDR2 from the germline V gene are DFQATT and SNEGSKA (reference sequence). The trim removed 4 bases at V and 5 bases at J, leaving 5 bases unmatched. There are 14 residues in the CDR3. As DNA, the CDR3 is TGCAGTGCTACTACTAGCGGGAGAGGAGATACGCAGTATTTT. This sequence encodes CSATTSGRGDTQYF.